The 8 T cell receptor beta chains in this list originate from one sample, sequenced in a study of blood T cell repertoires in COVID-19 (dated by TCRdb to 2018 to 2021). Libraries came from the immunoSEQ multiplex PCR assay. TCRdb provides this immuneACCESS table in a form limited to in-frame rearrangements. Some clones are lacking; in checked studies, under half of them reflect an unresolved V gene, and why the rest are absent is not known. The sample table lists over 200,000 clones, 75% to 90% of them with a count of one. About 2.5% of the sample lies in the top ten. Material for sequencing was peripheral blood. Source of these receptors: a woman aged 70-85 years with active or convalescent COVID-19.

The chain uses TRBV5-1 and TRBJ2-1, with TRBD2 identical over 7 bases. This CDR3 has 15 residues. CDR1 and CDR2 from the germline V gene are SGHRS and YFSETQ. V lost 7 bases and J lost 7; bases outside the gene matches: 14. CDR3 sequence: CASVEPSGSRNEQFF. The CDR3 DNA follows: TGCGCCAGCGTAGAACCTAGCGGTAGTAGGAATGAGCAGTTCTTC.

The gene calls are TRBV18 and TRBJ1-2; D is possibly TRBD1 (6 bases). Germline V CDR1 and CDR2: KGHSH, LQKENI. This CDR3 spans 13 amino acids. The V and J ends lost 1 base and 8 bases respectively, with 11 bases between them. The CDR3: CASSPRAGVGYTF. The CDR3 coding sequence is TGTGCCAGCTCACCACGGGCAGGGGTCGGCTACACCTTC.

V usage is TRBV7-9 and J usage is TRBJ1-1, with 12 bases fitting TRBD1. V lost 4 bases, J lost 5 bases, and 2 bases stayed unmatched. The germline CDR1 and CDR2 sequences are SEHNR and FQNEAQ (reference sequence). The CDR3 spans 14 residues. CDR3 sequence reads: CASSWGQGATEAFF. CDR3 coding DNA: TGTGCCAGCAGCTGGGGACAGGGGGCGACTGAAGCTTTCTTT.

The chain is built from TRBV6-5 and TRBJ1-6; 7 bases agree with TRBD1. V lost 2 bases and J lost 10; bases outside the gene matches: 8. The CDR3 totals 15 residues. Germline V gene data show CDR1 as MNHEY and CDR2 as SVGAGI. As DNA, the CDR3 is TGTGCCAGCAGTTACCAACAGGGGATGGGGTCACCCCTCCACTTT. This codes for CASSYQQGMGSPLHF.

The chain is built from TRBV5-4 and TRBJ2-7; 8 bases are a match to TRBD1. Germline-derived CDR1 and CDR2 are SGHNT and YYREEE (reference sequence). The trim removed 4 bases at V and 2 bases at J, leaving 8 bases unmatched. The CDR3 has 15 amino acids. Here the CDR3 DNA reads TGTGCCAGCAGCGAGGCAGAACAGGGGGCCTACGAGCAGTACTTC. Translating gives CASSEAEQGAYEQYF.

The V gene is TRBV5-1, the J gene TRBJ2-3, with 10 bases lining up with TRBD2. V shed 5 bases and J 1 base; nucleotides not matched to a gene: 7. The CDR3 spans 16 residues. Germline values: CDR1 SGHRS, CDR2 YFSETQ. The CDR3 DNA is TGCGCCAGCAGTTTTAGCCTAGCGGGGGGCACAGATACGCAGTATTTT. Its protein is CASSFSLAGGTDTQYF.

The rearrangement joins TRBV5-1 to TRBJ2-3, with TRBD2 identical over 7 bases. Trimming at V came to 0 bases and at J to 0 bases, leaving 13 bases not matched to a gene. This CDR3 is 19 amino acids long. Per germline, CDR1 SGHRS and CDR2 YFSETQ. The CDR3 loop reads CASSLGLGLASGSTDTQYF. The DNA for the CDR3 is TGCGCCAGCAGCTTGGGGTTGGGTTTGGCTAGCGGAAGCACAGATACGCAGTATTTT.

The chain carries TRBV30 and TRBJ2-2; 13 bases map to TRBD2. V shed 3 bases, J shed 3 bases, and the junction held 7 bases outside the gene matches. The germline V gene has CDR1 GTSNPN and CDR2 SVGIG (reference sequence). This CDR3 region has 17 residues. The CDR3 region is CAWSATSGGAYTGELFF. The CDR3 DNA reads as TGTGCCTGGAGCGCCACTAGCGGGGGGGCATACACCGGGGAGCTGTTTTTT.